The rows below give T cell receptor beta chains drawn from one sample of a study of T cell changes during pregnancy in multiple sclerosis. Some clones are missing from TCRdb's copy, which holds only in-frame ones; the method was immunoSEQ multiplex PCR. The table records tens of thousands of clones, around 91% of them present only once. The material sequenced was CD4+ T cells from peripheral blood mononuclear cells, taken in the second trimester of pregnancy. Receptors originate from a female donor in good health, enrolled as a control in a pregnancy study. CDR3s leave out the opening cysteine and the closing phenylalanine or tryptophan. The order of the fields is V gene, J gene, clone size, CDR3 protein. The size of a clone is reported for some rows only, either as once, few or many, or as a class for expanded clones.

TRBV9,TRBJ2-2,NA,ASSPYGGSYQGELF
TRBV4-2,TRBJ2-7,NA,ASSQETAKSYEQY
TRBV28,NA,NA,ASSLQGTYEQY
TRBV27,TRBJ1-6,once,ASSLSWVADNSPLH
TRBV6-5,TRBJ2-7,NA,ASSPDRAVAYEQY
TRBV7-2,TRBJ2-1,NA,ASSLVSGQGRGEQF
TRBV11-2,TRBJ1-1,NA,ASSLYQARGTEAF
TRBV12-5,TRBJ1-6,NA,ASGLEGRSPLH
TRBV4-1,TRBJ1-2,NA,ASSQPGQGEYGYT
TRBV9,TRBJ2-3,NA,ASSPSPTDTQY
TRBV5-1,TRBJ2-2,NA,ASRLQVENTGELF
TRBV28,TRBJ1-5,NA,ASKRTEPPINQPQH
TRBV7-8,TRBJ2-7,NA,ASSSTGSSYEQY
TRBV4-1,TRBJ2-7,NA,ASSAVGRTGRRMAEQY
TRBV19,TRBJ2-4,NA,ASSNRDIQY
TRBV5-5,TRBJ1-3,NA,ASSRGDSSGNTIY
TRBV27,TRBJ1-5,NA,ASSLTVHQPQH
TRBV15,TRBJ1-1,NA,ATSRRTAGATEAF
TRBV2,TRBJ1-5,NA,ASSAQWGRNQPQH
TRBV5-1,TRBJ2-6,NA,ASSSQPGLAVSSGANVLT
TRBV7-2,TRBJ2-7,once,ASSSGHGYEQY
TRBV20-1,TRBJ1-3,NA,SPARGNTIY
TRBV6-6,TRBJ1-4,once,ASSYAGGGEKLF
TRBV6-1,TRBJ2-3,NA,AIRLAGGLTDTQY
TRBV6-1,TRBJ1-2,NA,ASSAERDIYGYT
TRBV6-5,TRBJ2-5,NA,ASSYSGTGGGETQY
TRBV11-1,TRBJ2-1,NA,ASSPPSGGKGRNEQF
TRBV9,TRBJ2-2,NA,ASSAGLASTGELF
TRBV15,TRBJ2-1,NA,ATSRDGEIAGRNNEQF
TRBV7-2,TRBJ1-2,NA,ASSLETANYGYT
TRBV29-1,TRBJ1-2,once,SVEVVQGNSYT
TRBV11-1,TRBJ2-3,NA,ASSLGGLAGAGTDTQY
TRBV2,TRBJ1-1,NA,ASSEQGNTEAF
TRBV19,TRBJ1-1,NA,ASSADRLRNPEAF
TRBV2,TRBJ1-4,NA,ASSGQGAPEKLF
TRBV4-1,TRBJ2-3,NA,ASSAIRGSGTQRDTQY
TRBV2,TRBJ2-5,once,ASTGLAGGRRETQY
TRBV28,TRBJ2-7,NA,ASSGSLGLADSYEQY
TRBV11-3,TRBJ2-2,few,ASSPNTGELF
TRBV5-6,TRBJ2-3,NA,ASSSGTGIRTDTQY
TRBV11-2,TRBJ1-1,NA,ASSLDLGGNTEAF
TRBV9,TRBJ2-3,NA,ASSFRTVGTDTQY
TRBV9,TRBJ2-2,NA,ASSVDQLLNTGELF